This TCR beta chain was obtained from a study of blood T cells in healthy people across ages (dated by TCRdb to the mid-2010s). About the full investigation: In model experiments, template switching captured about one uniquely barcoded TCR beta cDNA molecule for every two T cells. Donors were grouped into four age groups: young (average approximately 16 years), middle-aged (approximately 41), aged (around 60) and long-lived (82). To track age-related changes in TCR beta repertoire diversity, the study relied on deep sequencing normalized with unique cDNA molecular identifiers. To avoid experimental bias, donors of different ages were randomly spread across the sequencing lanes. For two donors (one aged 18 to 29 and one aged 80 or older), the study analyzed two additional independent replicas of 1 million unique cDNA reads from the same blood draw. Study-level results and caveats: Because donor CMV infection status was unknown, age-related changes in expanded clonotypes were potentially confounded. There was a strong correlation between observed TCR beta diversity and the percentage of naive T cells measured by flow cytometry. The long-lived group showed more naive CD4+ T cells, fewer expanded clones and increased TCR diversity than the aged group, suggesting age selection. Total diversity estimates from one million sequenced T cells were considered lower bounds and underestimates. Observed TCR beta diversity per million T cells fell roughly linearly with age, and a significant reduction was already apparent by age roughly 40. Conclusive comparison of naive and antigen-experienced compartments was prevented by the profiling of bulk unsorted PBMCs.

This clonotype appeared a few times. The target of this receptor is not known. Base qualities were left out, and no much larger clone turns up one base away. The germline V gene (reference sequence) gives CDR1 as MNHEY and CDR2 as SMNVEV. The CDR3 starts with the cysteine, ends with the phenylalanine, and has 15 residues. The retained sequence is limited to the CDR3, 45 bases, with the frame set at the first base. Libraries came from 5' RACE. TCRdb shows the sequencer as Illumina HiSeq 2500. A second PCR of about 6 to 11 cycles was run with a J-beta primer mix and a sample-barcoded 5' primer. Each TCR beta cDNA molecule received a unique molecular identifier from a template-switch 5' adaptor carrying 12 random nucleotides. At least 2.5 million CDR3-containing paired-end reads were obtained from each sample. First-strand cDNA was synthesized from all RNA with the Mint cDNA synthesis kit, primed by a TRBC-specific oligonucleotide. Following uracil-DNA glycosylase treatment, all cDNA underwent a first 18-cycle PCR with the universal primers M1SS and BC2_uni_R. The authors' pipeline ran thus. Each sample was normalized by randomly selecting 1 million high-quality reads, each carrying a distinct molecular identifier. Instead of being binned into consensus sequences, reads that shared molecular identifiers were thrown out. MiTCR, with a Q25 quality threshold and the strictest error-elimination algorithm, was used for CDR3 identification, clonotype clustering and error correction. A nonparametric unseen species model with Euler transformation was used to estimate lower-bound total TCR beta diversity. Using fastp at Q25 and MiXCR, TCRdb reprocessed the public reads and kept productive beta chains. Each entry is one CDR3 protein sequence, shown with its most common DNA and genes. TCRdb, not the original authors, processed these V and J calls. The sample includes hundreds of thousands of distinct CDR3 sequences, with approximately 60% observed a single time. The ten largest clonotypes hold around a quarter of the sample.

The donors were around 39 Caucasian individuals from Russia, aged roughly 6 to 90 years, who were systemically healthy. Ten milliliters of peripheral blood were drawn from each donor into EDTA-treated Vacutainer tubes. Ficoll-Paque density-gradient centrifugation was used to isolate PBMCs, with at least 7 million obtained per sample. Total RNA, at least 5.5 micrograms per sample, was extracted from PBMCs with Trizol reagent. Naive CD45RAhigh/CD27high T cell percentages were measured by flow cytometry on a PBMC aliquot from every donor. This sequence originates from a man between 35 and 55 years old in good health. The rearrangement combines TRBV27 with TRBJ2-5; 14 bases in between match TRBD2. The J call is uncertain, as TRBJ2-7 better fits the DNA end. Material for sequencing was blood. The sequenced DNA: TGTGCCAGCAGTCCCGGGACTAGCGGGAGTAACGAGCAGTACTTC. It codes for CASSPGTSGSNEQYF.